The clone carrying this T cell receptor beta chain was detected many times. Its antigen is not identified. The sample belongs to a study of neurological immune-mediated disorders. At the level of the study: Among the roughly 35 patients with multiple sclerosis, about 31 were relapsing-remitting, while 3 were secondary progressive.

The cDNA was synthesized by 5'RACE incorporating 10-nucleotide random UMIs. TCRdb re-called the 5' RACE reads with MiXCR, one entry per CDR3 protein. The sample has 40,000 to 50,000 distinct CDR3 sequences, around 2.5% seen once. V was pared by 2 bases and J by 7 bases, with 15 bases of the junction left unmatched. Germline V gene sequence: CDR1 MNHEY, CDR2 SMNVEV (reference sequence). The CDR3 runs to 17 residues. Unsorted libraries were derived from 2 million PBMCs stored at -80 C. General observations from the study: Healthy controls had more TCR clonal expansion than multiple sclerosis, which showed the least, whereas HTLV-1-associated myelopathy showed the most.

This clonotype originated in a man aged 25 to 40 with multiple sclerosis. The chain joins TRBV27 to TRBJ1-2; 8 nucleotides align to TRBD1. The source material was PBMCs. The CDR3 is CASSLRGPGRGRGGYTF. Written as DNA, the CDR3 is TGTGCCAGCAGTTTAAGGGGGCCCGGCAGGGGGCGAGGTGGCTACACCTTC.